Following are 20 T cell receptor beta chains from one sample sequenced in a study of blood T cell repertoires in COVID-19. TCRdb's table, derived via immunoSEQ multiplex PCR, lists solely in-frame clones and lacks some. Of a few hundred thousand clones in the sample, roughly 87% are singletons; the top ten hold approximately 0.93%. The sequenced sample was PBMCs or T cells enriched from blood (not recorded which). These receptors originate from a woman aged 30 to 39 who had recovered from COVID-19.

CDR3 in DNA: TGTGCCAGCAGCTTAGGGAGGTGGAGTTCAACCTACGAGCAGTACTTC. Protein product: CASSLGRWSSTYEQYF. This chain links TRBV7-2 with TRBJ2-7, with a weak D call TRBD2 (5 bases). V lost 1 base and J lost 2, with 15 bases in between. Germline V gene sequence: CDR1 SGHTA, CDR2 FQGNSA. The CDR3 sequence is 16 residues long.

The CDR3 region is CASSLRGTSYNEQFF. CDR3 coding DNA: TGTGCCAGCAGCTTACGGGGAACCTCCTACAATGAGCAGTTCTTC. The chain links TRBV7-2 to TRBJ2-1; a weak D match, TRBD2 (5 bases). The CDR3 length is 15 residues. Germline values: CDR1 SGHTA, CDR2 FQGNSA. Trimming shortened V by 2 bases and J by 0 bases, and 8 bases separated the two germline ends.

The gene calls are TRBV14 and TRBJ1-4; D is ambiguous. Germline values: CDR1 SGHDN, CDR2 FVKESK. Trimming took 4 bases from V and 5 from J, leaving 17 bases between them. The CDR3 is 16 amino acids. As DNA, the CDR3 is TGTGCCAGCAGCCGCCGAGGAGTCGCGCCGAATGAAAAACTGTTTTTT. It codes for CASSRRGVAPNEKLFF.

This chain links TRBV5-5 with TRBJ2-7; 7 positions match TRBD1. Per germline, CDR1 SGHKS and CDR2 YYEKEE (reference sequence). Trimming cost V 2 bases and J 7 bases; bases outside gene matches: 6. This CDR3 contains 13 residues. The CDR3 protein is CASSFLGGGEQYF. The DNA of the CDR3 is TGTGCCAGCAGCTTCTTAGGGGGCGGGGAGCAGTACTTC.

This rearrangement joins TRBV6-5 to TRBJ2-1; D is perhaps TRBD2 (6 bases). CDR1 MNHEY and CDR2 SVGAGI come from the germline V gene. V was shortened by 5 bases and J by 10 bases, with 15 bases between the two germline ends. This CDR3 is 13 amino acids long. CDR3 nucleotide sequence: TGTGCCAGCAGTCCGGGACTGGGTGGAGAGCAGTTCTTC. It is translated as CASSPGLGGEQFF.

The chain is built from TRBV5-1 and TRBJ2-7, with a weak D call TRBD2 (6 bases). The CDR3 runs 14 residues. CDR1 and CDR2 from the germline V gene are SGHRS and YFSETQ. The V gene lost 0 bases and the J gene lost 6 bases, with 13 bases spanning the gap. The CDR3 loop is CASSLVGGEAEQYF. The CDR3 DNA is TGCGCCAGCAGCTTGGTCGGAGGGGAGGCCGAGCAGTACTTC.

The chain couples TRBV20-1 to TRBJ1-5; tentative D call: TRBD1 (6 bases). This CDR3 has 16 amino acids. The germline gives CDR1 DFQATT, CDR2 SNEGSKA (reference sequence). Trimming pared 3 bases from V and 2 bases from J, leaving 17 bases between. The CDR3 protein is CSASEYRVLRNQPQHF. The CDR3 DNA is TGCAGTGCTAGTGAGTACAGGGTACTACGCAATCAGCCCCAGCATTTT.

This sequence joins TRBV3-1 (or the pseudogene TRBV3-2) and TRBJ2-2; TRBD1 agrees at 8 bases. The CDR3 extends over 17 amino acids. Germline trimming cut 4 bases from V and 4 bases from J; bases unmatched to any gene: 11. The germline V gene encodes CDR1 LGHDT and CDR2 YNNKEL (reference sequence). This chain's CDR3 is CASSRPWGDRGTGELFF. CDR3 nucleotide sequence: TGTGCCAGCAGCCGACCCTGGGGCGACAGGGGCACCGGGGAGCTGTTTTTT.

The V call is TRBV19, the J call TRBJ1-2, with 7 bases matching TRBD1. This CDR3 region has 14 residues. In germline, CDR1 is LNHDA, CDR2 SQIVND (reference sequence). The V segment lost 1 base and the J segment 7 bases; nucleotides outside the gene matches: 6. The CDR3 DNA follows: TGTGCCAGTAGTATAGCTACAGGGGTCGGTGGCTACACCTTC. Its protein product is CASSIATGVGGYTF.

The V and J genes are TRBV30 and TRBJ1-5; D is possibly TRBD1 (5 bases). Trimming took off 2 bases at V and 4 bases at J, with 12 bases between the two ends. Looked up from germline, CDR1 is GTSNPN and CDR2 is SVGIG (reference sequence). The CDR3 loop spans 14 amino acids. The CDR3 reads CAWSPGVGNQPQHF. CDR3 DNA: TGTGCCTGGAGTCCGGGGGTGGGGAATCAGCCCCAGCATTTT.

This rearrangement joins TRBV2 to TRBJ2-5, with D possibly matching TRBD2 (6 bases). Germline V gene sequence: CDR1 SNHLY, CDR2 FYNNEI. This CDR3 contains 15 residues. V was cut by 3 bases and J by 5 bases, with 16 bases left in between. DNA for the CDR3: TGTGCCAGCAGTGAGGGGGGATTGTATTTGGAGACCCAGTACTTC. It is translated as CASSEGGLYLETQYF.

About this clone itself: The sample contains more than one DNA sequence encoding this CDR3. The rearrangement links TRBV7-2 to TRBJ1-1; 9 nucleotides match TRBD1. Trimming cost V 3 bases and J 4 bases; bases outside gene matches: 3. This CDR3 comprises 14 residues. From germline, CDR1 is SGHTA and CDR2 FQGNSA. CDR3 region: CASSLDRGPTEAFF. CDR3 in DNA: TGTGCCAGCAGCTTGGACAGGGGCCCCACTGAAGCTTTCTTT.

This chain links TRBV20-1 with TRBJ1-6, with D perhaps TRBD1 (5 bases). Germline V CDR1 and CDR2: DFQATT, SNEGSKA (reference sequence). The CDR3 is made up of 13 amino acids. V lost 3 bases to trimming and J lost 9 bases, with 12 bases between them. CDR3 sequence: CSASQGVGSPLHF. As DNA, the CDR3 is TGCAGTGCTAGTCAGGGTGTTGGTTCACCCCTCCACTTT.

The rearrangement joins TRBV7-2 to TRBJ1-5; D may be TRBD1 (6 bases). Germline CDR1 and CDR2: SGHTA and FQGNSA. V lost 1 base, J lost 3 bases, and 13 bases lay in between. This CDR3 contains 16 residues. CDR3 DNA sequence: TGTGCCAGCAGCTTAGTGGGGGCGGTGCCCAATCAGCCCCAGCATTTT. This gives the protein CASSLVGAVPNQPQHF.

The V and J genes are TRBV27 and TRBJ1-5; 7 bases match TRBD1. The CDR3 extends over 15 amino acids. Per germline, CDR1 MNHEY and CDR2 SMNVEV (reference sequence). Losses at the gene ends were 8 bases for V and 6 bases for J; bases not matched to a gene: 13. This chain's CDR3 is CASPFWGRGSQPQHF. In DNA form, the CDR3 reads TGTGCCAGCCCTTTTTGGGGCAGGGGGAGTCAGCCCCAGCATTTT.

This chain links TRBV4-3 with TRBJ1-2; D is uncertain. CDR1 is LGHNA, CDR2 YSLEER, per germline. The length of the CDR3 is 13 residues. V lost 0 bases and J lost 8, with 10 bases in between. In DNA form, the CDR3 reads TGCGCCAGCAGCCAAGATTTGAGCCAAGGCTACACCTTC. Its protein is CASSQDLSQGYTF.

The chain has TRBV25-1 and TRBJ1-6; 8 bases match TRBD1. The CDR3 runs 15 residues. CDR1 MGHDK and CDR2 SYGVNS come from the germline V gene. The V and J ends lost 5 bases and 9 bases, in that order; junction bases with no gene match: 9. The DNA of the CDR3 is TGTGCCAGCAGTTCCGGCGGACAGGGACGTTCACCCCTCCACTTT. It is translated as CASSSGGQGRSPLHF.

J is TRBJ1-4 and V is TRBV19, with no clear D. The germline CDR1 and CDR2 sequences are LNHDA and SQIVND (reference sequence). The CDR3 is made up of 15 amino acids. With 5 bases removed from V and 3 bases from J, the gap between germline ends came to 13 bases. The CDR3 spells CASSAGGSSNEKLFF. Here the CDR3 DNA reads TGTGCCAGTAGTGCAGGCGGGTCCTCTAATGAAAAACTGTTTTTT.

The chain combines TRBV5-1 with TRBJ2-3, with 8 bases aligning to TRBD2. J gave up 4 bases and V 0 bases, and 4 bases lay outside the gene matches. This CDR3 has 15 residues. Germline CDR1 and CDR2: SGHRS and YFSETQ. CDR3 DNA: TGCGCCAGCAGCTTGGTTCCGACTAGCGCAGATACGCAGTATTTT. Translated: CASSLVPTSADTQYF.

The CDR3 sequence is CASSPPGQGNIQYF. DNA of the CDR3: TGTGCCAGCTCACCCCCAGGACAGGGAAACATTCAGTACTTC. The chain is built from TRBV18 and TRBJ2-4, with TRBD1 matching 8 bases. V was clipped by 3 bases and J by 6 bases; unmatched bases: 4. Germline CDR1 reads KGHSH; CDR2 reads LQKENI. This CDR3 is built from 14 residues.